The 23 T cell receptor beta chains below come from one sample, sequenced in a study of blood T cell repertoires in COVID-19. Here immunoSEQ multiplex PCR was the method, and the copy in TCRdb shows in-frame clones only, minus some. This sample carries about 180,000 clones, over 75% of them seen once, and the ten largest clones take about 6.8%. Material for sequencing was peripheral blood. The source of these receptors is a man aged 65 to 85 with active or convalescent COVID-19.

V is TRBV7-2 and J is TRBJ1-2; tentatively, D is TRBD1 (6 bases). Germline V gene lookup returns CDR1 SGHTA and CDR2 FQGNSA. The CDR3 length is 14 residues. V lost 5 bases to trimming and J lost 6 bases, with 16 bases between them. This CDR3 is CASSARNRADGYTF. CDR3 DNA: TGTGCCAGCAGCGCAAGAAACAGGGCCGATGGCTACACCTTC.

V usage is TRBV4-3 and J usage is TRBJ1-6; D unresolved. CDR1 and CDR2 (germline): LGHNA, YSLEER. The CDR3 covers 17 residues. Deletions cut 1 base from V and 7 bases from J, with 17 bases between. The CDR3 nucleotides read TGCGCCAGCAGCCAAGCTCCGTATTACGACAAAAATTCACCCCTCCACTTT. This gives the protein CASSQAPYYDKNSPLHF.

V usage is TRBV3-1 (or the pseudogene TRBV3-2) and J usage is TRBJ1-5, with D hard to call. Germline CDR1 reads LGHDT; CDR2 reads YNNKEL (reference sequence). The CDR3 totals 13 residues. The V end was cut by 3 bases, the J end by 7 bases, with 10 bases between. Here the CDR3 DNA reads TGTGCCAGCAGCCACGGACTTCGCCAGCCCCAGCATTTT. Amino acid sequence: CASSHGLRQPQHF.

The genes are TRBV25-1 and TRBJ2-7; tentatively, D is TRBD2 (6 bases). The germline V and J ends were trimmed by 2 bases and 1 base, with 9 bases remaining between them. This CDR3 comprises 14 residues. The germline gives CDR1 MGHDK, CDR2 SYGVNS. In DNA form, the CDR3 reads TGTGCCAGCAGTGAAGCGGGGTGGTCCTACGAGCAGTACTTC. This sequence encodes CASSEAGWSYEQYF.

In this sample, this clone turned up once. The V call is TRBV3-1 (or the pseudogene TRBV3-2), the J call TRBJ2-7; TRBD2 is a possible D gene (6 bases). This CDR3 region has 16 residues. Germline V gene data show CDR1 as LGHDT and CDR2 as YNNKEL (reference sequence). Trimming cost V 4 bases and J 0 bases, with 16 bases left between them. The CDR3 protein is CASSPGLGTLSYEQYF. The CDR3 coding sequence is TGTGCCAGCAGCCCCGGGCTCGGGACTCTCTCCTACGAGCAGTACTTC.

Here the CDR3 DNA reads TGTGCCGGGTGGACCGGGACAGGGGTCGCGAGGAGAGACTACAATGAGCAGTTCTTC. It yields the protein CAGWTGTGVARRDYNEQFF. J is TRBJ2-1 and V is TRBV7-9; TRBD1 matches 10 bases. After removal of 11 bases from V and 3 bases from J, the junction contained 22 bases not matched to a gene. The germline V gene has CDR1 SEHNR and CDR2 FQNEAQ (reference sequence). This CDR3 has 19 amino acids.

The rearrangement joins TRBV27 to TRBJ1-2; TRBD1 is a possible D gene (5 bases). Looked up from germline, CDR1 is MNHEY and CDR2 is SMNVEV (reference sequence). V gave up 6 bases and J gave up 3 bases, with 11 bases separating them. The CDR3 sequence is 13 residues long. CDR3 nucleotides: TGTGCCAGCAGGGTGGGACTTGACTATGGCTACACCTTC. It translates to CASRVGLDYGYTF.

The chain joins TRBV29-1 to TRBJ2-3, with D maybe TRBD1 (6 bases). The CDR3 is 17 residues long. V was shortened by 5 bases and J by 2 bases, with 23 bases between the two germline ends. Germline CDR1 is SQVTM and CDR2 is ANQGSEA. CDR3 residues: CSVPSPIGGSTTDTQYF. CDR3 DNA: TGCAGCGTTCCCTCCCCCATAGGGGGAAGCACCACAGATACGCAGTATTTT.

The chain has TRBV19 and TRBJ1-2, with 10 bases matching TRBD1. The CDR3 contains 13 residues. CDR1 is LNHDA and CDR2 is SQIVND in the germline V gene (reference sequence). Losses at the gene ends were 3 bases for V and 8 bases for J; bases not matched to a gene: 3. Here the CDR3 DNA reads TGTGCCAGTAGTATTGGGACAGGGGCAGGCTACACCTTC. Translated, it gives CASSIGTGAGYTF.

J is TRBJ2-1 and V is TRBV7-3; the match to TRBD2 covers 10 bases. After removal of 6 bases from V and 14 bases from J, the junction contained 7 bases not matched to a gene. Germline-derived CDR1 and CDR2 are SGHTA and FQGTGA. The CDR3 extends over 12 amino acids. CDR3 bases: TGTGCCAGCAGGAGAGCGGGAGGGCCTAAGTTCTTC. As protein: CASRRAGGPKFF.

The chain carries TRBV19 and TRBJ1-5; tentatively, D is TRBD1 (5 bases). Between the trimmed V and J ends, which lost 5 bases and 6 bases, there was a span of 11 bases. This CDR3 has 13 residues. CDR1 is LNHDA, CDR2 SQIVND, per germline (reference sequence). The CDR3 spells CASSQGLGQPQHF. The CDR3 DNA reads as TGTGCCAGTAGTCAGGGATTAGGTCAGCCCCAGCATTTT.

The table lists this clone with a few counts. The rearrangement joins TRBV5-4 to TRBJ2-7; the D gene is possibly TRBD1 (6 bases). V was clipped by 3 bases and J by 2 bases, with 15 bases between them. Germline V lookup: CDR1 SGHNT, CDR2 YYREEE (reference sequence). This CDR3 spans 15 amino acids. The CDR3 region is CASSSRQVGAYEQYF. Here the CDR3 DNA reads TGTGCCAGCAGCTCAAGACAGGTCGGAGCCTACGAGCAGTACTTC.

The CDR3 nucleotides read TGTGCCAGCACCTTATACCGAGAACCGAACACTGAAGCTTTCTTT. Translation: CASTLYREPNTEAFF. The gene calls are TRBV5-5 and TRBJ1-1, with unresolved D. Germline V gene lookup returns CDR1 SGHKS and CDR2 YYEKEE (reference sequence). V was pared by 6 bases and J by 1 base, with 16 bases between. This CDR3 has 15 amino acids. Full variable domain (missing parts from reference TRBV5-5 and TRBJ1-1): DAGVTQSPTHLIKTRGQQVTLRCSPISGHKSVSWYQQVLGQGPQFIFQYYEKEERGRGNFPDRFSARQFPNYSSELNVNALLLGDSALYLCASTLYREPNTEAFFGQGTRLTVV.

The genes are TRBV4-1 and TRBJ2-3; no definite D call. The CDR3 sequence is 17 residues long. Germline V gene sequence: CDR1 MGHRA, CDR2 YSYEKL. The V end lost 3 bases, the J end lost 1 base, and 17 bases lay between the germline ends. In DNA form, the CDR3 reads TGCGCCAGCAGCCAGCAGACATCCCCACCTGGCACAGATACGCAGTATTTT. Translation gives CASSQQTSPPGTDTQYF.

As concerns this clone: The identical CDR3 is also encoded by other nucleotide sequences in the sample. This chain connects TRBV5-6 to TRBJ2-5; 12 bases are a match to TRBD2. This CDR3 region has 15 residues. CDR1 and CDR2 from the germline V gene are SGHDT and YYEEEE. J lost 2 bases, V lost 2 bases, and 1 base had no gene match. The CDR3 region has the DNA TGTGCCAGCAGCTTCACTAGCGGGGGGCAAGAGACCCAGTACTTC. As protein: CASSFTSGGQETQYF.

V gene TRBV29-1 combines with J gene TRBJ1-4; 10 bases are shared with TRBD1. Germline loops: CDR1 SQVTM, CDR2 ANQGSEA. V dropped 3 bases and J dropped 8; count of bases not matched to a gene: 3. There are 13 residues in the CDR3. CDR3 loop: CSVEGTGEEKLFF. The CDR3 coding sequence is TGCAGCGTTGAGGGGACAGGGGAGGAAAAACTGTTTTTT.

This sequence joins TRBV6-5 and TRBJ2-2; 9 positions match TRBD1. Trimming took 5 bases from V and 7 from J; bases not matched to a gene: 5. This CDR3 region has 14 residues. Germline V gene sequence: CDR1 MNHEY, CDR2 SVGAGI. The CDR3 reads CASSRTGVGGELFF. DNA for the CDR3: TGTGCCAGCAGTCGGACAGGGGTTGGCGGGGAGCTGTTTTTT.

Sample share makes this clone medium-sized. The chain employs TRBV10-3 and TRBJ2-7, with 9 bases lining up with TRBD1. Losses at the gene ends were 6 bases for V and 2 bases for J; bases not matched to a gene: 8. Germline values: CDR1 ENHRY, CDR2 SYGVKD. The CDR3 consists of 15 residues. This CDR3 is CAIREDRGLTYEQYF. The CDR3 nucleotides are TGTGCCATCAGAGAGGACAGGGGCCTTACCTACGAGCAGTACTTC.

The chain has TRBV7-9 and TRBJ2-7; a possible D gene is TRBD1 (6 bases). CDR1 and CDR2 from the germline V gene are SEHNR and FQNEAQ (reference sequence). V lost 9 bases and J lost 5, with 17 bases in between. The CDR3 length is 13 residues. In DNA, the CDR3 is TGTGCCAGTAACCCCACAGGGATTGACGAGCAGTACTTC. This translates into CASNPTGIDEQYF.

V usage is TRBV11-2 and J usage is TRBJ2-3, with D unresolved. Trimming pared 0 bases from V and 3 bases from J, leaving 22 bases between. Looked up from germline, CDR1 is SGHAT and CDR2 is FQNNGV. This CDR3 has 19 residues. CDR3 DNA sequence: TGTGCCAGCAGCTTAGATTATCAGAGACAAGGTTTTGTTACAGATACGCAGTATTTT. Residues: CASSLDYQRQGFVTDTQYF. Complete variable domain (other parts from reference TRBV11-2 and TRBJ2-3): EAGVAQSPRYKIIEKRQSVAFWCNPISGHATLYWYQQILGQGPKLLIQFQNNGVVDDSQLPKDRFSAERLKGVDSTLKIQPAKLEDSAVYLCASSLDYQRQGFVTDTQYFGPGTRLTVL.

This chain uses TRBV3-1 (or the pseudogene TRBV3-2) with TRBJ2-7, with a tentative D call TRBD1 (6 bases). The length of the CDR3 is 15 residues. Germline lookup yields CDR1 LGHDT and CDR2 YNNKEL (reference sequence). V was clipped by 4 bases and J by 1 base, with 14 bases between them. CDR3 amino acids: CASSLLHGQSYEQYF. The CDR3 bases are TGTGCCAGCAGCCTACTCCACGGACAGTCCTACGAGCAGTACTTC.

The chain combines TRBV10-1 with TRBJ1-2, with TRBD1 matching 7 bases. Germline-derived CDR1 and CDR2 are WNHNN and SYGVQD (reference sequence). V was clipped by 3 bases and J by 2 bases; unmatched bases: 9. The length of the CDR3 is 16 residues. This chain's CDR3 is CASSDLAGGSNYGYTF. DNA of the CDR3: TGCGCCAGCAGTGATTTGGCAGGGGGGTCAAACTATGGCTACACCTTC.

This chain joins TRBV5-5 and TRBJ1-1, with D hard to call. The CDR3 sequence is 18 residues long. Per germline, CDR1 SGHKS and CDR2 YYEKEE (reference sequence). Trimming pared 1 base from V and 0 bases from J, leaving 19 bases between. The CDR3 spells CASSLYGAQPTMNTEAFF. CDR3 DNA: TGTGCCAGCAGCTTGTACGGTGCCCAACCCACCATGAACACTGAAGCTTTCTTT.